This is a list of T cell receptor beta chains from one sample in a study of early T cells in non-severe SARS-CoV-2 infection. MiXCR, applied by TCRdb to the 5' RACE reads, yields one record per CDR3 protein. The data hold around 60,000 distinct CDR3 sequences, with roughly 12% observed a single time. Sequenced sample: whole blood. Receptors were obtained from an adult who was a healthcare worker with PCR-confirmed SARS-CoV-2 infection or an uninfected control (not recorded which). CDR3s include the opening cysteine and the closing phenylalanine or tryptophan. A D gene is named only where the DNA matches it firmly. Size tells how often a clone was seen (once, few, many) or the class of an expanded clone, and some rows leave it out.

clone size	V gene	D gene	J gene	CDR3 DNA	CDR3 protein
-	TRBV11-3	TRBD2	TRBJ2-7	TGTGCCAGCAGCCCCCAGACTAGCGGGAGCCACGAGCAGTACTTC	CASSPQTSGSHEQYF
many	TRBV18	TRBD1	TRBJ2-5	TGTGCCAGCTCACCACCCGGGACAGGGGTAGAGACCCAGTACTTC	CASSPPGTGVETQYF
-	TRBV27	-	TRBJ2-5	TGTGCCAGCACCACAATCGGAGGGGCCAAGACCCAGTACTTC	CASTTIGGAKTQYF
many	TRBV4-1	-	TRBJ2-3	TGCGCCAGCAGCCACCCGTTAGCGGTTGGCACAGATACGCAGTATTTT	CASSHPLAVGTDTQYF
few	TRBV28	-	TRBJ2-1	TGTGCCAGCAGTTTTGGGGAGGAGCAGTTCTTC	CASSFGEEQFF
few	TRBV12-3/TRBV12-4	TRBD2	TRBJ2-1	TGTGCCAGCACCCCAAGGACTAGCGGGTACAATGAGCAGTTCTTC	CASTPRTSGYNEQFF
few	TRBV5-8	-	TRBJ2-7	TGTGCCAGCAGCCAAATAGCGGATTCCAGCTCCTACGAGCAGTACTTC	CASSQIADSSSYEQYF
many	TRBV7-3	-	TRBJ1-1	TGTGCCAGCAGCCATAAACACCTCATTGCGGGAGTGAACACTGAAGCTTTCTTT	CASSHKHLIAGVNTEAFF
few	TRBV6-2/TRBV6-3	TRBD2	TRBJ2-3	TGTGCCAGCAGTTACTCACTAGCGTTTACGCAGTATTTT	CASSYSLAFTQYF
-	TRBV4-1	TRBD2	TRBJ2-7	TGCGCCAGCAGCCAGTCTAGCGGGGGACCCTACGAGCAGTACTTC	CASSQSSGGPYEQYF
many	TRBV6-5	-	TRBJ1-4	TGTGCCAGCAGTCGTTTTAATTGGGGTGAAAAACTGTTTTTT	CASSRFNWGEKLFF
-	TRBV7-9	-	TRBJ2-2	TGTGCCAGCAGCTACAGTGCTACCGGGGAGCTGTTTTTT	CASSYSATGELFF
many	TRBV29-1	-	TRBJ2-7	TGCAGCGTCCCGGGACCTACTACCTACGAGCAGTACTTC	CSVPGPTTYEQYF
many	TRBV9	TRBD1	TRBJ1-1	TGTGCCAGCAGCGTATTTGAGGGGGCGAAGACTGAAGCTTTCTTT	CASSVFEGAKTEAFF
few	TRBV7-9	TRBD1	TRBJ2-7	TGTGCCAGCAGCTTAGGTTCGACAGGGACCTACGAGCAGTACTTC	CASSLGSTGTYEQYF
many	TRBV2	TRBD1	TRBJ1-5	TGTGCCAGCACCCGGACAGGGGGAAGCAATCAGCCCCAGCATTTT	CASTRTGGSNQPQHF
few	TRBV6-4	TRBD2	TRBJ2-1	TGTGCCAGCAGTGAACGGGGACTAGCGGGAGCTAATGAGCAGTTCTTC	CASSERGLAGANEQFF
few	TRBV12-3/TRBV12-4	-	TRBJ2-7	TGTGCCAGCAGTCCCGACTGCAGGTACGAGCAGTACTTC	CASSPDCRYEQYF
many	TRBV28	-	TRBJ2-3	TGTGCCAGCTGGGGGTCCACAGATACGCAGTATTTT	CASWGSTDTQYF
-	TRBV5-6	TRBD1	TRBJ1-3	TGTGCCAGCAGCTTCGGACAGGGCGGAAGTGGAAACACCATATATTTT	CASSFGQGGSGNTIYF
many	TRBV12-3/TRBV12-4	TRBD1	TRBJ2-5	TGTGCCAGCAGCCCGACAGGGGGCCTCCGGGAGACCCAGTACTTC	CASSPTGGLRETQYF
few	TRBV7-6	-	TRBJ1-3	TGTGCCAGCAGCCAGGAGCCAGGGCCGGGAAACACCATATATTTT	CASSQEPGPGNTIYF
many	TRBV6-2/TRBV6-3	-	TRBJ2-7	TGTGCCAGCCGACCGCCAGGGGCTCCTACCTACGAGCAGTACTTC	CASRPPGAPTYEQYF
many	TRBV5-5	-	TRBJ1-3	TGTGCCAGCAGCTTGGAAAGCTCTGGAAACACCATATATTTT	CASSLESSGNTIYF
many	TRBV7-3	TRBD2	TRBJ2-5	TGTGCCAGCAGCCGTAGCGGGAGTGAAGAGACCCAGTACTTC	CASSRSGSEETQYF
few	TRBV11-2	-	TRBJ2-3	TGTGCCAGCAGCTTAGATCGGGGAGGCGCAGATACGCAGTATTTT	CASSLDRGGADTQYF
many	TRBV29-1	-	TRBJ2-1	TGCAGCGCCTCAACGGGGGATGTGGGGGAGCAGTTCTTC	CSASTGDVGEQFF
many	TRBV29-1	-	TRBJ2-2	TGCAGCGTTGGCAGGGCCCCGACCGGGGAGCTGTTTTTT	CSVGRAPTGELFF
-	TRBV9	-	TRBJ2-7	TGTGCCAGCAGCGTAGGGGTGTCCGCCTACGAGCAGTACTTC	CASSVGVSAYEQYF
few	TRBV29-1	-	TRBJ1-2	TGCAGCGTTGATTCAGGGTTGTGGTATGGCTACACCTTC	CSVDSGLWYGYTF
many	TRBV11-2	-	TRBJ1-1	TGTGCCAGCAGCTTAGATAACAGCCTGTGGAAGGCTTTCTTT	CASSLDNSLWKAFF
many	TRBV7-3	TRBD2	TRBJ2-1	TGTGCCAGCAGCTCCGCGGGACTAGTTGGGAATGAGCAGTTCTTC	CASSSAGLVGNEQFF
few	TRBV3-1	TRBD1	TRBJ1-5	TGTGCCAGCAGCCTGGGACAGATCAATCAGCCCCAGCATTTT	CASSLGQINQPQHF
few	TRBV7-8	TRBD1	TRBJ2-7	TGTGCCAGCAGCTGGGGACAGGGTTCCTACGAGCAGTACTTC	CASSWGQGSYEQYF
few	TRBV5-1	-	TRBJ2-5	TGCGCCAGCAGCTTGGGCGCAGGGATTATAGAGACCCAGTACTTC	CASSLGAGIIETQYF